The 23 T cell receptor beta chains below were found in one sample sequenced in a study of blood T cell repertoires in COVID-19 (dated by TCRdb to the early 2020s). Receptors were amplified or captured by the immunoSEQ multiplex PCR assay. The immuneACCESS repertoire file appears here via TCRdb, limited to in-frame rearrangements. These files lack a portion of the clones; in checked studies, under half of the deficit traces to unresolved V genes, and the cause of the others is not known. This sample gives roughly 230,000 clones in total; roughly 89% of them show up just once. The ten largest clones represent approximately 2.3% of the sample. The sample taken for sequencing was peripheral blood. These receptors came from a woman in her sixties or seventies with COVID-19, enrolled during active disease.

In nucleotides, the CDR3 is TGTGCCAGCAGTTTGGGGGGGGCCGGCTACACCTTC. This translates into CASSLGGAGYTF. The rearrangement links TRBV27 to TRBJ1-2; D possibly corresponds to TRBD1 (6 bases). The V gene's germline CDR1 is MNHEY and CDR2 SMNVEV (reference sequence). V was trimmed by 3 bases and J by 8 bases, leaving 10 bases between them. The CDR3 sequence is 12 residues long.

This clone was found a few times. The rearrangement uses TRBV4-2 and TRBJ2-6; 8 positions match TRBD1. CDR1 is LGHNA and CDR2 is YNFKEQ in the germline V gene. Trimming at V came to 0 bases and at J to 3 bases, leaving 4 bases not matched to a gene. The CDR3 is made up of 17 amino acids. The CDR3 here is CASSQDGTGSGANVLTF. DNA of the CDR3: TGTGCCAGCAGCCAAGATGGGACAGGAAGTGGGGCCAACGTCCTGACTTTC.

The chain couples TRBV7-2 to TRBJ2-7; the D gene is possibly TRBD1 (5 bases). This CDR3 comprises 16 residues. Germline lookup yields CDR1 SGHTA and CDR2 FQGNSA. The V and J ends lost 1 base and 0 bases respectively, with 13 bases between them. The CDR3 DNA reads as TGTGCCAGCAGCTTAGATCTTTTCGACAGCTCCTACGAGCAGTACTTC. Amino acid sequence: CASSLDLFDSSYEQYF.

This clone was detected only a few times. The chain combines TRBV3-1 (or the pseudogene TRBV3-2) with TRBJ2-2; D is unresolved. Germline V lookup: CDR1 LGHDT, CDR2 YNNKEL (reference sequence). Deletions cut 2 bases from V and 0 bases from J, with 10 bases between. This CDR3 contains 16 residues. The CDR3 region is CASSQSVFANTGELFF. CDR3 in DNA: TGTGCCAGCAGCCAATCTGTGTTCGCGAACACCGGGGAGCTGTTTTTT.

The chain uses TRBV27 and TRBJ1-1; no definite D call. This CDR3 is built from 14 residues. The germline gives CDR1 MNHEY, CDR2 SMNVEV (reference sequence). V lost 3 bases to trimming and J lost 0 bases, with 8 bases between them. CDR3 DNA: TGTGCCAGCAGTTTGGCCAGGCTGAACACTGAAGCTTTCTTT. Translation: CASSLARLNTEAFF.

This clone was counted only a few times. The CDR3 nucleotides read TGCGCCAGCAGCCAAGTAATCCTAAACACCGGGGAGCTGTTTTTT. It yields the protein CASSQVILNTGELFF. The chain uses TRBV4-1 and TRBJ2-2; D not resolved. The germline V gene encodes CDR1 MGHRA and CDR2 YSYEKL. V lost 1 base, J lost 2 bases, and 8 bases lay in between. This CDR3 spans 15 amino acids.

The chain joins TRBV11-1 to TRBJ1-2; D gene ambiguous. CDR3 length: 13 residues. From germline, CDR1 is SGHAT and CDR2 FQDESV (reference sequence). V lost 5 bases, J lost 2 bases, and 9 bases lay in between. CDR3 protein: CASSPAENYGYTF. The CDR3 DNA sequence: TGTGCCAGCAGCCCGGCGGAAAACTATGGCTACACCTTC. The full variable domain, rest sourced from reference TRBV11-1 and TRBJ1-2, is EAEVAQSPRYKITEKSQAVAFWCDPISGHATLYWYRQILGQGPELLVQFQDESVVDDSQLPKDRFSAERLKGVDSTLKIQPAELGDSAMYLCASSPAENYGYTFGSGTRLTVV.

V usage is TRBV6-2 or TRBV6-3 and J usage is TRBJ2-1, with D maybe TRBD1 (6 bases). Germline CDR1 is MNHEY and CDR2 is SVGEGT. Trimming left V 2 bases short and J 3 bases short, with 17 bases between. The CDR3 length is 17 residues. CDR3 sequence (DNA): TGTGCCAGCAGTTACCCTTTGGGGGACACCCGCTACAATGAGCAGTTCTTC. This codes for CASSYPLGDTRYNEQFF.

This sequence joins TRBV6-5 and TRBJ2-4; D not certain. Deletions cut 0 bases from V and 7 bases from J, with 10 bases between. Per the germline V gene, CDR1 is MNHEY and CDR2 is SVGAGI. The CDR3 runs to 14 residues. The CDR3 reads CASSYSMSGNIQYF. The CDR3 bases are TGTGCCAGCAGTTACTCGATGTCCGGGAACATTCAGTACTTC.

The chain employs TRBV18 and TRBJ2-1, with 12 bases aligning to TRBD2. Germline loops: CDR1 KGHSH, CDR2 LQKENI. Unmatched junction bases numbered 6, after V lost 6 bases and J lost 9 bases. The CDR3 has 14 residues. In nucleotides, the CDR3 is TGTGCCAGCTCCCCTAGCGGGGGGGTTACTGAGCAGTTCTTC. This gives the protein CASSPSGGVTEQFF.

This chain joins TRBV5-1 and TRBJ1-2, with 7 bases matching TRBD1. CDR1 is SGHRS, CDR2 YFSETQ, per germline. V gave up 4 bases and J gave up 3 bases; unmatched junction bases: 9. The CDR3 is 15 residues long. CDR3 nucleotide sequence: TGCGCCAGCAGCATAACAGGGGCGACCGACTATGGCTACACCTTC. Encoded protein: CASSITGATDYGYTF.

The V gene is TRBV6-5, the J gene TRBJ2-7, with 9 nucleotides matching TRBD1. V trimming: 7 bases; J trimming: 11 bases; junction bases outside the gene matches: 18. This CDR3 contains 15 residues. Germline CDR1 reads MNHEY; CDR2 reads SVGAGI. CDR3 region: CASTCLFGTGPLKYF. The CDR3 DNA is TGTGCCAGCACCTGTCTTTTCGGGACAGGGCCTCTGAAGTACTTC.

This chain joins TRBV9 and TRBJ1-5; D remains ambiguous. The CDR3 loop spans 14 amino acids. V gave up 0 bases and J gave up 6 bases, with 10 bases separating them. From germline, CDR1 is SGDLS and CDR2 YYNGEE. CDR3 sequence reads: CASSVDREGQPQHF. In DNA, the CDR3 is TGTGCCAGCAGCGTAGACCGGGAGGGTCAGCCCCAGCATTTT.

The chain employs TRBV25-1 and TRBJ1-1; no clear D. Germline V lookup: CDR1 MGHDK, CDR2 SYGVNS. The length of the CDR3 is 13 residues. V dropped 2 bases and J dropped 4 bases, with 8 bases sitting between them. The CDR3 nucleotides read TGTGCCAGCAGTGAAGGAGGGTCCACTGAAGCTTTCTTT. Encoded protein: CASSEGGSTEAFF.

V is TRBV9 and J is TRBJ2-1; weak D call: TRBD2 (6 bases). The V end lost 0 bases, the J end lost 5 bases, and 9 bases lay between the germline ends. Per the germline V gene, CDR1 is SGDLS and CDR2 is YYNGEE. This CDR3 region has 14 residues. Written as DNA, the CDR3 is TGTGCCAGCAGCGTAGCGGGAGCTCACAATGAGCAGTTCTTC. Protein product: CASSVAGAHNEQFF.

The CDR3 protein is CASSIAFGKLFF. For the CDR3, the DNA is TGTGCCAGCAGCATTGCCTTCGGAAAACTGTTTTTT. The genes are TRBV6-2 or TRBV6-3 and TRBJ1-4; no firm D call. Looked up from germline, CDR1 is MNHEY and CDR2 is SVGEGT. V was pared by 6 bases and J by 10 bases, with 12 bases between. CDR3 length: 12 amino acids.

The V and J genes are TRBV6-1 and TRBJ1-5; D is perhaps TRBD1 (6 bases). Germline CDR1 reads MNHNS; CDR2 reads SASEGT. The CDR3 consists of 14 residues. V dropped 0 bases and J dropped 6 bases, with 9 bases sitting between them. In DNA, the CDR3 is TGTGCCAGCAGTGAAGCGTGGGGGCGTCAGCCCCAGCATTTT. It yields the protein CASSEAWGRQPQHF.

This rearrangement joins TRBV19 to TRBJ1-1; tentative D call: TRBD1 (5 bases). V lost 5 bases and J 2 bases, leaving 9 bases between the germline ends. The germline V gene has CDR1 LNHDA and CDR2 SQIVND (reference sequence). The CDR3 covers 13 residues. The CDR3 sequence is CASSATVNTEAFF. The CDR3 region has the DNA TGTGCCAGTAGTGCGACAGTTAACACTGAAGCTTTCTTT.

This clone has more than one count but fewer than ten. DNA of the CDR3: TGTGCCAGCAGCTTGGACCAGGGGGCCGGGGAGCTGTTTTTT. As protein: CASSLDQGAGELFF. J is TRBJ2-2 and V is TRBV5-4; 7 bases fit TRBD1. Trimming took 0 bases from V and 6 from J; bases not matched to a gene: 2. The CDR3 runs 14 residues. Germline V lookup: CDR1 SGHNT, CDR2 YYREEE (reference sequence).

The chain links TRBV6-2 or TRBV6-3 to TRBJ1-3; 7 bases match TRBD1. The V gene end was trimmed by 4 bases and the J gene end by 0 bases; junction bases not matched to a gene: 3. The germline V gene encodes CDR1 MNHEY and CDR2 SVGEGT. The CDR3 is 15 residues long. The CDR3 region has the DNA TGTGCCAGCAGTTGGGACAGCTACTCTGGAAACACCATATATTTT. Translation gives CASSWDSYSGNTIYF.

This clone appeared once. The chain links TRBV10-3 to TRBJ2-1; 10 positions match TRBD2. Losses at the gene ends were 6 bases for V and 6 bases for J; bases not matched to a gene: 8. This CDR3 has 15 amino acids. In germline, CDR1 is ENHRY, CDR2 SYGVKD. CDR3 DNA: TGTGCCATCAGGGAGCGGGGGGGCCTAGGCAATGAGCAGTTCTTC. Protein sequence: CAIRERGGLGNEQFF.

This chain uses TRBV3-1 (or the pseudogene TRBV3-2) with TRBJ2-3; D is possibly TRBD1 (5 bases). Germline assignment: CDR1 LGHDT and CDR2 YNNKEL (reference sequence). The V end lost 3 bases, the J end lost 2 bases, and 6 bases lay between the germline ends. The CDR3 runs 13 residues. The DNA for the CDR3 is TGTGCCAGCAGCCAGGGGCTCACAGATACGCAGTATTTT. Amino acid sequence: CASSQGLTDTQYF.

The chain joins TRBV5-6 to TRBJ2-1; D remains ambiguous. Germline V gives CDR1 SGHDT, CDR2 YYEEEE. Trimming removed 6 bases at V and 1 base at J, with 11 bases between. The CDR3 is 14 amino acids. The DNA of the CDR3 is TGTGCCAGCACCCCTCCTACTTCCTACAATGAGCAGTTCTTC. Translation gives CASTPPTSYNEQFF.